These 5 T cell receptor beta chains were sequenced from one sample in a study of cytomegalovirus exposure and HLA in healthy donors. PCR used 60 Vbeta primers and 13 Jbeta primers. Only in-frame clones appear in the TCRdb table, and some are missing; sequencing was by immunoSEQ multiplex PCR. The table lists around 88,000 clones, 60% to 85% of them singletons, with 6.5% to 8% in the top ten. The sequenced material came from PBMCs. These receptor sequences come from a man in his fifties in good health and CMV-seropositive.

This clone was counted a few times. The chain recombines TRBV18 with TRBJ1-2, with 8 bases matching TRBD1. Germline V lookup: CDR1 KGHSH, CDR2 LQKENI. The ends lost 3 bases at V and 4 bases at J; junction bases unmatched: 10. The CDR3 is 16 amino acids. The CDR3: CASSPQWTGTSYGYTF. Written as DNA, the CDR3 is TGTGCCAGCTCACCCCAATGGACAGGGACGAGCTATGGCTACACCTTC.

With regard to this clone: Other DNA sequences in this specimen translate into the identical CDR3. The V and J genes are TRBV5-1 and TRBJ2-3, with a weak D call TRBD1 (6 bases). CDR3 size: 14 residues. Between the trimmed V and J ends, which lost 10 bases and 1 base, there was a span of 16 bases. Germline values: CDR1 SGHRS, CDR2 YFSETQ. The CDR3 protein is CAYPDRTCTDTQYF. The CDR3, as DNA: TGCGCCTACCCCGACAGGACATGCACAGATACGCAGTATTTT.

Regarding this clone: One end of the junction is discordant with germline, which a read error may explain. The gene calls are TRBV7-9 and TRBJ1-6; D might be TRBD1 (5 bases). Germline V lookup: CDR1 SEHNR, CDR2 FQNEAQ (reference sequence). The CDR3 sequence is 14 residues long. The CDR3 protein is CASSLERQSSPLNF. Written as DNA, the CDR3 is TGTGCCAGCAGTCTAGAAAGACAGAGTTCACCCCTCAACTTT. Supplemented by reference TRBV7-9 and TRBJ1-6, the full variable domain reads DTGVSQNPRHKITKRGQNVTFRCDPISEHNRLYWYRQTLGQGPEFLTYFQNEAQLEKSRLLSDRFSAERPKGSFSTLEIQRTEQGDSAMYLCASSLERQSSPLNFGNGTRLTVT.

The chain couples TRBV7-6 to TRBJ2-7; TRBD2 matches 8 bases. CDR1 is SGHVS, CDR2 FNYEAQ, per germline. V gave up 5 bases and J gave up 3 bases; unmatched junction bases: 9. The CDR3 has 15 residues. For the CDR3, the DNA is TGTGCCAGCAGCCTCCGGCTCGGGGGGGTCTACGAGCAGTACTTC. Translating it yields CASSLRLGGVYEQYF.

The rearrangement joins TRBV27 to TRBJ1-5; D is possibly TRBD1 (5 bases). V gave up 5 bases and J gave up 3 bases, with 14 bases separating them. Germline lookup yields CDR1 MNHEY and CDR2 SMNVEV (reference sequence). The CDR3 consists of 15 residues. The CDR3 loop reads CASSRGGNPNQPQHF. DNA for the CDR3: TGTGCCAGCAGTCGCGGGGGGAACCCCAATCAGCCCCAGCATTTT.